The next 10 T cell receptor beta chains were all read from a single sample in a study of CD8 T cells in ankylosing spondylitis. Each CDR3 protein gets one entry after TCRdb re-called the 5' RACE reads with MiXCR. The profile shows around 340,000 distinct CDR3 sequences, 14% to 15% of them singletons. Sequencing was performed on blood, either unsorted or a sorted T cell fraction (not recorded which). These receptors originate from a male donor with ankylosing spondylitis or in good health (not recorded which).

In its sample, this clonotype was seen a few times. The chain employs TRBV7-8 and TRBJ2-1, with D possibly TRBD2 on 6 matching bases. There are 16 residues in the CDR3. Germline-derived CDR1 and CDR2 are SGHVS and FQNEAQ. V lost 3 bases, J lost 2 bases, and 14 bases lay in between. CDR3 coding DNA: TGTGCCAGCAGCTTCCTAGGCGGAGGGGCCTACAATGAGCAGTTCTTC. It yields the protein CASSFLGGGAYNEQFF.

The J gene is TRBJ2-2, the V gene TRBV7-2; TRBD1 or TRBD2 may be the D gene (5 bases each). Germline assignment: CDR1 SGHTA and CDR2 FQGNSA. This CDR3 is 13 amino acids long. Trimming removed 1 base at V and 12 bases at J, with 12 bases between. The CDR3 protein is CASSLVQASQLFF. The CDR3 DNA is TGTGCCAGCAGCTTAGTACAGGCTAGCCAGCTGTTTTTT. The full variable domain, with the rest looked up from reference TRBV7-2 and TRBJ2-2, is GAGVSQSPSNKVTEKGKDVELRCDPISGHTALYWYRQSLGQGLEFLIYFQGNSAPDKSGLPSDRFSAERTGGSVSTLTIQRTQQEDSAVYLCASSLVQASQLFFGEGSRLTVL.

In its sample, this clonotype was seen a few times. J is TRBJ2-5 and V is TRBV19; D is unclear. Per germline, CDR1 LNHDA and CDR2 SQIVND (reference sequence). CDR3 length equals 14 residues. Trimming pared 5 bases from V and 6 bases from J, leaving 16 bases between. The CDR3 loop reads CASSSLRSSKTQYF. In DNA, the CDR3 is TGTGCCAGTAGTTCTTTGAGGTCCTCCAAGACCCAGTACTTC.

The rearrangement joins TRBV4-1 to TRBJ2-3; TRBD2 is a possible D gene (7 bases). The CDR3 sequence is 16 residues long. Trimming took 0 bases from V and 3 from J, leaving 13 bases between them. Per germline, CDR1 MGHRA and CDR2 YSYEKL. CDR3 residues: CASSQDRGGWTDTQYF. For the CDR3, the DNA is TGCGCCAGCAGCCAAGATAGGGGGGGTTGGACAGATACGCAGTATTTT.

The J gene is TRBJ2-1, the V gene TRBV11-2, with D perhaps assigned TRBD1 or TRBD2 (6 bases each). The CDR3 runs to 12 residues. Germline values: CDR1 SGHAT, CDR2 FQNNGV. The V end was cut by 7 bases, the J end by 10 bases, with 14 bases between. CDR3 in amino acids: CASTDRGVEQFF. In DNA, the CDR3 is TGTGCCAGCACCGATAGGGGGGTCGAGCAGTTCTTC.

The gene calls are TRBV10-3 and TRBJ2-3, with TRBD2 identical over 8 bases. The germline V gene has CDR1 ENHRY and CDR2 SYGVKD. The V and J ends lost 5 bases and 2 bases, in that order; junction bases with no gene match: 6. This CDR3 has 15 amino acids. CDR3 bases: TGTGCCATCAGTACGGGAGGGGGATCCACAGATACGCAGTATTTT. This translates into CAISTGGGSTDTQYF.

The chain joins TRBV24-1 to TRBJ2-2; the D is unclear. V gave up 5 bases and J gave up 1 base, with 4 bases separating them. CDR3 length: 13 residues. The germline V gene encodes CDR1 KGHDR and CDR2 SFDVKD. CDR3 sequence: CATSGQNTGELFF. CDR3 bases: TGTGCCACCAGTGGACAGAACACCGGGGAGCTGTTTTTT.

The rearrangement uses TRBV7-2 and TRBJ1-1; TRBD1 might be the D (6 bases). Germline V gene sequence: CDR1 SGHTA, CDR2 FQGNSA. V lost 0 bases to trimming and J lost 0 bases, with 8 bases between them. The CDR3 is 15 amino acids. The CDR3 is CASSLAGQLNTEAFF. In DNA form, the CDR3 reads TGTGCCAGCAGCTTAGCAGGACAGTTGAACACTGAAGCTTTCTTT.

This clonotype appeared a few times. J is TRBJ1-2 and V is TRBV5-1; the D is unclear. V lost 0 bases to trimming and J lost 1 base, with 13 bases between them. This CDR3 has 16 residues. CDR1 and CDR2 from the germline V gene are SGHRS and YFSETQ. CDR3 sequence (DNA): TGCGCCAGCAGCTTGGTGGCCAGCTCCATTAACTATGGCTACACCTTC. Translation gives CASSLVASSINYGYTF.

This clonotype was seen many times. V gene TRBV5-1 combines with J gene TRBJ2-1; D is undetermined. Trimming took 0 bases from V and 8 from J, leaving 6 bases between them. Germline CDR1 SGHRS, CDR2 YFSETQ. This CDR3 has 12 residues. The CDR3 nucleotides read TGCGCCAGCAGCTTGGATAGGTATGAGCAGTTCTTC. This sequence encodes CASSLDRYEQFF.